Below are 14 T cell receptor beta chains sequenced from a single sample in a study of blood T cell repertoires in COVID-19. Only in-frame clones appear in the TCRdb table, and some are missing; sequencing was by immunoSEQ multiplex PCR. The sample carries 30,000 or so clones, around four fifths recorded once. The sequenced sample consisted of peripheral blood. These receptor sequences come from an elderly man with acute or convalescent COVID-19.

This clone occurred once. The V gene is TRBV5-4, the J gene TRBJ2-5, with TRBD1 matching over 7 bases. Germline lookup yields CDR1 SGHNT and CDR2 YYREEE (reference sequence). Losses at the gene ends were 7 bases for V and 3 bases for J; bases not matched to a gene: 6. CDR3 size: 13 residues. The CDR3 DNA reads TGTGCCAGCCAATCGGGACAGAAAGAGACCCAGTACTTC. As protein: CASQSGQKETQYF.

The sample holds one count of this clone. The rearrangement links TRBV6-1 to TRBJ2-3; D possibly corresponds to TRBD2 (6 bases). V lost 3 bases to trimming and J lost 7 bases, with 11 bases between them. The CDR3 length is 13 residues. Per germline, CDR1 MNHNS and CDR2 SASEGT. CDR3 DNA sequence: TGTGCCAGCAGTGAGGTGGGGGGAAATACGCAGTATTTT. It is translated as CASSEVGGNTQYF.

This clone has only one observation. The chain carries TRBV5-1 and TRBJ2-3; TRBD2 might be the D (6 bases). Germline loops: CDR1 SGHRS, CDR2 YFSETQ. Trimming shortened V by 0 bases and J by 2 bases, and 13 bases separated the two germline ends. CDR3 length: 16 amino acids. CDR3 sequence reads: CASSLGSGRNTDTQYF. Written as DNA, the CDR3 is TGCGCCAGCAGCTTGGGTAGCGGTAGGAACACAGATACGCAGTATTTT.

The chain links TRBV2 to TRBJ1-5, with D maybe TRBD1 (5 bases). The germline V gene encodes CDR1 SNHLY and CDR2 FYNNEI. Between the trimmed V and J ends, which lost 8 bases and 4 bases, there was a span of 12 bases. The CDR3 is 13 amino acids. The CDR3 DNA is TGTGCCAGCGGGAGGGGTGGGAATCAGCCCCAGCATTTT. Amino acids: CASGRGGNQPQHF.

This clone has just one count. The chain recombines TRBV7-3 with TRBJ2-1, with a tentative D call TRBD1 (5 bases). CDR1 SGHTA and CDR2 FQGTGA come from the germline V gene. The CDR3 runs 13 residues. The V end lost 3 bases, the J end lost 9 bases, and 12 bases lay between the germline ends. The chain's CDR3 is CASSFFSGLEQFF. The CDR3 region has the DNA TGTGCCAGCAGCTTTTTCTCAGGGCTTGAGCAGTTCTTC.

The chain has TRBV13 and TRBJ1-1; 7 bases agree with TRBD1. The CDR3 is 13 amino acids. The V and J ends lost 4 bases and 8 bases, in that order; junction bases with no gene match: 7. Germline assignment: CDR1 PRHDT and CDR2 FYEKMQ (reference sequence). The CDR3 sequence is CASSSTGDGEAFF. In DNA, the CDR3 is TGTGCCAGCAGCTCAACAGGGGATGGGGAAGCTTTCTTT.

The chain combines TRBV7-2 with TRBJ2-1, with TRBD1 identical over 11 bases. This CDR3 contains 15 residues. Germline V gives CDR1 SGHTA, CDR2 FQGNSA. Trimming cost V 5 bases and J 4 bases; bases outside gene matches: 4. CDR3: CASSAGTGGYNEQFF. The CDR3 DNA is TGTGCCAGCAGCGCCGGGACAGGGGGTTACAATGAGCAGTTCTTC.

V gene TRBV29-1 combines with J gene TRBJ1-5; TRBD1 matches 7 bases. The CDR3 is made up of 14 amino acids. V lost 4 bases, J lost 5 bases, and 8 bases stayed unmatched. Germline values: CDR1 SQVTM, CDR2 ANQGSEA. The CDR3 protein is CSVVGQGVDQPQHF. As DNA, the CDR3 is TGCAGCGTTGTGGGGCAGGGGGTTGATCAGCCCCAGCATTTT. The variable domain in full, completed from reference TRBV29-1 and TRBJ1-5, reads SAVISQKPSRDICQRGTSLTIQCQVDSQVTMMFWYRQQPGQSLTLIATANQGSEATYESGFVIDKFPISRPNLTFSTLTVSNMSPEDSSIYLCSVVGQGVDQPQHFGDGTRLSIL.

The chain is built from TRBV5-1 and TRBJ2-1; tentatively, D is TRBD2 (6 bases). The CDR3 runs to 15 residues. The germline V gene encodes CDR1 SGHRS and CDR2 YFSETQ. Between the trimmed V and J ends, which lost 4 bases and 1 base, there was a span of 12 bases. This chain's CDR3 is CASSPAGLSYNEQFF. The CDR3 DNA reads as TGCGCCAGCAGCCCAGCGGGCCTTTCCTACAATGAGCAGTTCTTC.

The chain carries TRBV11-2 and TRBJ2-7; possibly TRBD1 for D (5 bases). The germline V gene encodes CDR1 SGHAT and CDR2 FQNNGV. CDR3 length equals 14 residues. V dropped 5 bases and J dropped 4 bases, with 15 bases sitting between them. The CDR3 protein is CASSPLRGGYEQYF. The CDR3 DNA sequence: TGTGCCAGCAGCCCCCTTAGGGGCGGTTACGAGCAGTACTTC.

V is TRBV29-1 and J is TRBJ2-2, with TRBD1 identical over 7 bases. Germline assignment: CDR1 SQVTM and CDR2 ANQGSEA. The CDR3 consists of 14 residues. After removal of 7 bases from V and 3 bases from J, the junction contained 8 bases not matched to a gene. For the CDR3, the DNA is TGCAGCGCCCGACAGGGCCTGGACACCGGGGAGCTGTTTTTT. Its protein is CSARQGLDTGELFF.

This chain links TRBV30 with TRBJ2-5; TRBD2 matches 12 bases. Germline CDR1 GTSNPN, CDR2 SVGIG (reference sequence). V shed 4 bases, J shed 4 bases, and the junction held 7 bases outside the gene matches. This CDR3 is built from 15 residues. CDR3 DNA sequence: TGTGCCTGGAACCGACTAGCGGGGGAGGGAGAGACCCAGTACTTC. Translated: CAWNRLAGEGETQYF.

V is TRBV7-2 and J is TRBJ1-1; the D is unclear. Germline V CDR1 and CDR2: SGHTA, FQGNSA. The CDR3 totals 14 residues. Trimming shortened V by 3 bases and J by 6 bases, and 14 bases separated the two germline ends. The CDR3 bases are TGTGCCAGCAGCTTCGGACCCAGGCGGGCTGAAGCTTTCTTT. As protein: CASSFGPRRAEAFF.

This chain uses TRBV5-1 with TRBJ2-3, with 12 bases fitting TRBD1. Germline assignment: CDR1 SGHRS and CDR2 YFSETQ. V shed 0 bases, J shed 5 bases, and the junction held 4 bases outside the gene matches. This CDR3 contains 16 residues. Written as DNA, the CDR3 is TGCGCCAGCAGCTTGGCCGGGACAGGGGGCGAAGATACGCAGTATTTT. Translation gives CASSLAGTGGEDTQYF.